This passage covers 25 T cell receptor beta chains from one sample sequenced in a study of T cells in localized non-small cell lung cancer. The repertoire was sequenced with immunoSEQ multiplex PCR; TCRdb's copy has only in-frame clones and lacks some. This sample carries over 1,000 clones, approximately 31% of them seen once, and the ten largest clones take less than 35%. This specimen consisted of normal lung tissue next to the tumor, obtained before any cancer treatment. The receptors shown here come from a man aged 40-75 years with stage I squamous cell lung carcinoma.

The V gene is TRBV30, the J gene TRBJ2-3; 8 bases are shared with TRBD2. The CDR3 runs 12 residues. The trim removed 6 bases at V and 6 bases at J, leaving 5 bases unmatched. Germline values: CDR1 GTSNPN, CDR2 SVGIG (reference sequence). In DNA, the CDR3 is TGTGCCTGTGAGCGGGGGTGGGATACGCAGTATTTT. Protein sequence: CACERGWDTQYF. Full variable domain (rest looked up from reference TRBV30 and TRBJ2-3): SQTIHQWPATLVQPVGSPLSLECTVEGTSNPNLYWYRQAAGRGLQLLFYSVGIGQISSEVPQNLSASRPQDRQFILSSKKLLLSDSGFYLCACERGWDTQYFGPGTRLTVL.

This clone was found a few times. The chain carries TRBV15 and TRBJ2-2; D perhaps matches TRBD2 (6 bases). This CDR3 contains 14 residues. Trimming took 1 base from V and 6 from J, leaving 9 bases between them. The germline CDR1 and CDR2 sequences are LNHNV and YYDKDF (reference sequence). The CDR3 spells CATSRGAGSGELFF. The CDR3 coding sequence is TGTGCCACCAGCAGAGGTGCGGGGTCCGGGGAGCTGTTTTTT.

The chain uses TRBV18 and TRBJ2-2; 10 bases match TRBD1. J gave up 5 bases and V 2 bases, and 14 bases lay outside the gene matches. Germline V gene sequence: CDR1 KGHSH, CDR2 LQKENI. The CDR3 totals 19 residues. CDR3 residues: CASSPSPIRWTGGTGELFF. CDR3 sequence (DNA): TGTGCCAGCTCACCATCTCCCATCCGTTGGACAGGGGGTACCGGGGAGCTGTTTTTT.

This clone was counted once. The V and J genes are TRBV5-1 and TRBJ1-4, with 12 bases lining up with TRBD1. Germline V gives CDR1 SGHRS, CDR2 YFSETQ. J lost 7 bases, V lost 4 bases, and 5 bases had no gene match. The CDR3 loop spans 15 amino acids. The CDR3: CASSPGQGASEKLFF. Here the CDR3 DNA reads TGCGCCAGCAGCCCGGGACAGGGGGCAAGTGAAAAACTGTTTTTT.

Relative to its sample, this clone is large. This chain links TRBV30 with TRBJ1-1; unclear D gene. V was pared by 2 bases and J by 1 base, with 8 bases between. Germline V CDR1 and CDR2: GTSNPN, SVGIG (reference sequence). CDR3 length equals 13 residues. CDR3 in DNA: TGTGCCTGGAGTCCGGTTAAGAACACTGAAGCTTTCTTT. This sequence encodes CAWSPVKNTEAFF.

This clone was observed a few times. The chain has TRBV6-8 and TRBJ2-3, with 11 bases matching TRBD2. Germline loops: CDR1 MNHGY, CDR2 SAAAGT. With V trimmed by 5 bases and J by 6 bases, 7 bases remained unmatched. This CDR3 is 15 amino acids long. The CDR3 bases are TGTGCCAGCAGTGGCTCTAGCGGGGGGATGGATACGCAGTATTTT. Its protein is CASSGSSGGMDTQYF.

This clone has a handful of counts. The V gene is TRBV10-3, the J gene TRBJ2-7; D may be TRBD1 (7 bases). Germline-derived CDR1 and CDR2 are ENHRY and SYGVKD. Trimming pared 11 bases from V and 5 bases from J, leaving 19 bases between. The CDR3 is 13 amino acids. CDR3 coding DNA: TGTGCCTCCAGGGGGGATTACCTAGACGAGCAGTACTTC. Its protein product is CASRGDYLDEQYF.

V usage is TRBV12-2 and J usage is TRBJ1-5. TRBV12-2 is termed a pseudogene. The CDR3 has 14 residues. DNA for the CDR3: TGTGCCTGCCGGGGCGATAGGGACAATCAGCCCCAGCATTTT. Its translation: CACRGDRDNQPQHF.

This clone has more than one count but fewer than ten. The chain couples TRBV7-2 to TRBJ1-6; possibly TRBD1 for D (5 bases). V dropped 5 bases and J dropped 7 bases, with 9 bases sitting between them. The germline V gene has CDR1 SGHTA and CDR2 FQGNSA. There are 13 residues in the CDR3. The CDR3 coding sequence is TGTGCCAGCAGCGCATACAGGAATTCACCCCTCCACTTT. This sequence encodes CASSAYRNSPLHF.

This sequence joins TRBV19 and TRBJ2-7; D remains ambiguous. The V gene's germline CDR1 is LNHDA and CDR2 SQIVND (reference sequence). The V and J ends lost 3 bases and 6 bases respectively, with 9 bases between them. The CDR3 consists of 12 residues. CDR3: CASSIGSVEQYF. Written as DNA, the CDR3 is TGTGCCAGTAGTATTGGGTCGGTCGAGCAGTACTTC.

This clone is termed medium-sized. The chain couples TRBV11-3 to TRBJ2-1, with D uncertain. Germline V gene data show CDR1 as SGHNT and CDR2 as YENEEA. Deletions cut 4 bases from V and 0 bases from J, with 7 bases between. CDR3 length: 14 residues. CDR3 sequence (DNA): TGTGCCAGCAGCTCCGACAACTCCTACAATGAGCAGTTCTTC. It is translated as CASSSDNSYNEQFF. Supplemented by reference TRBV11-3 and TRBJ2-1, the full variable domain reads EAGVVQSPRYKIIEKKQPVAFWCNPISGHNTLYWYLQNLGQGPELLIRYENEEAVDDSQLPKDRFSAERLKGVDSTLKIQPAELGDSAVYLCASSSDNSYNEQFFGPGTRLTVL.

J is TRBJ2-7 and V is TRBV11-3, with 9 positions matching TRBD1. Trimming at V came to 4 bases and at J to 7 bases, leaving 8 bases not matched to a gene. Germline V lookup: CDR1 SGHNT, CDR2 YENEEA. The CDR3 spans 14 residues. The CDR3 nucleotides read TGTGCCAGCAGCTCTGTGGGACAGGGAACGGAGCAGTACTTC. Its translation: CASSSVGQGTEQYF.

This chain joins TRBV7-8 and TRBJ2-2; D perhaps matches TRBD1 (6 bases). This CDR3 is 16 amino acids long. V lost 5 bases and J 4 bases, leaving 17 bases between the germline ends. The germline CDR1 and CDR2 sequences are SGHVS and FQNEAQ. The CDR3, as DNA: TGTGCCAGCAGCCCCGGGACAACGATCCCCACCGGGGAGCTGTTTTTT. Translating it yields CASSPGTTIPTGELFF.

The CDR3 region is CASSTRRGQGPTGANVLTF. In nucleotides, the CDR3 is TGTGCCAGCAGTACGAGGCGCGGACAGGGGCCCACTGGGGCCAACGTCCTGACTTTC. The rearrangement uses TRBV28 and TRBJ2-6; TRBD1 matches at 9 bases. V lost 5 bases to trimming and J lost 2 bases; unmatched junction nucleotides: 13. This CDR3 contains 19 residues. The germline V gene has CDR1 MDHEN and CDR2 SYDVKM.

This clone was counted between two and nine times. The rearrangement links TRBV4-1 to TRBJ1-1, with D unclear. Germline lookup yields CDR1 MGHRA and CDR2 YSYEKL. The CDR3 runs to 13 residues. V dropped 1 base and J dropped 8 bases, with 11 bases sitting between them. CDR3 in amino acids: CASSQGAGKEAFF. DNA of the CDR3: TGCGCCAGCAGCCAAGGGGCGGGAAAGGAAGCTTTCTTT.

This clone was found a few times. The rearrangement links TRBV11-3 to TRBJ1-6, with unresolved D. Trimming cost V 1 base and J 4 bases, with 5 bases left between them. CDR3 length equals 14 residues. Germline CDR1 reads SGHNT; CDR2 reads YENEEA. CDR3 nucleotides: TGTGCCAGCAGCTTAGGGCAGTATAATTCACCCCTCCACTTT. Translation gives CASSLGQYNSPLHF.

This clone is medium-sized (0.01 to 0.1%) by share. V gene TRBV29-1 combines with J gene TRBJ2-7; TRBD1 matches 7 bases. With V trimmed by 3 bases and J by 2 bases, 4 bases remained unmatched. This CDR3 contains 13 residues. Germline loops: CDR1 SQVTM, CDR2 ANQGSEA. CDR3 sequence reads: CSVDGQGAYEQYF. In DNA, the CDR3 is TGCAGCGTTGACGGGCAGGGGGCCTACGAGCAGTACTTC.

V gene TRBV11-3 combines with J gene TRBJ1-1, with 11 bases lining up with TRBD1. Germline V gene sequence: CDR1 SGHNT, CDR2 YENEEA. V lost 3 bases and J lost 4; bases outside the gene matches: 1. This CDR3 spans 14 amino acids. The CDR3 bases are TGTGCCAGCAGCTTCGGGACAGGGGGCACTGAAGCTTTCTTT. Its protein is CASSFGTGGTEAFF.

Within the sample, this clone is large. The CDR3 loop is CASSQDTGTGANVLTF. CDR3 bases: TGCGCCAGCAGCCAAGATACGGGGACTGGGGCCAACGTCCTGACTTTC. The chain employs TRBV4-1 and TRBJ2-6, with D tentatively TRBD2 (5 bases). The CDR3 spans 16 residues. V was shortened by 0 bases and J by 2 bases, with 8 bases between the two germline ends. Looked up from germline, CDR1 is MGHRA and CDR2 is YSYEKL.

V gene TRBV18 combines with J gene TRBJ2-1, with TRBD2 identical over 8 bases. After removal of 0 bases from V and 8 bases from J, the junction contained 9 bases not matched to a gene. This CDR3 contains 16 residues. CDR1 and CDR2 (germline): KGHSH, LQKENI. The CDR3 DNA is TGTGCCAGCTCACCACCGTCCAGCGGGGGTAGAGATGAGCAGTTCTTC. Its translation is CASSPPSSGGRDEQFF.

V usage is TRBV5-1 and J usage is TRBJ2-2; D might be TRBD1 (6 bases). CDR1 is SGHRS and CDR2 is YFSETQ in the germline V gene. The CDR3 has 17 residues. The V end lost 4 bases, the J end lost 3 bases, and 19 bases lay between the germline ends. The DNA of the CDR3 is TGCGCCAGCAGCCACCTTGGGTCAGGGGTAGACACCGGGGAGCTGTTTTTT. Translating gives CASSHLGSGVDTGELFF.

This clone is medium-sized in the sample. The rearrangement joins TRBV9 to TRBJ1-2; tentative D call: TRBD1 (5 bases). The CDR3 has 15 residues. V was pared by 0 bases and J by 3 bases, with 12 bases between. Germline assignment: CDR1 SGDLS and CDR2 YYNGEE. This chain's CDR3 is CASSVGGDPHYGYTF. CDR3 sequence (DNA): TGTGCCAGCAGCGTAGGGGGGGATCCCCACTATGGCTACACCTTC.

For the CDR3, the DNA is TGTGCCAGCAGTGGACAGGGGCGTCCAAAACTGTTTTTT. This gives the protein CASSGQGRPKLFF. The chain links TRBV28 to TRBJ1-4; 9 bases align to TRBD1. The CDR3 is 13 amino acids. Looked up from germline, CDR1 is MDHEN and CDR2 is SYDVKM. Losses at the gene ends were 5 bases for V and 10 bases for J; bases not matched to a gene: 5.

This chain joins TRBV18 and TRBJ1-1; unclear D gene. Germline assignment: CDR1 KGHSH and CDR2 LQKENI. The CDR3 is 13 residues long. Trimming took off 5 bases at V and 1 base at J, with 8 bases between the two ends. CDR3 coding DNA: TGTGCCAGCTCAAGGTCCGGGAACACTGAAGCTTTCTTT. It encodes CASSRSGNTEAFF.

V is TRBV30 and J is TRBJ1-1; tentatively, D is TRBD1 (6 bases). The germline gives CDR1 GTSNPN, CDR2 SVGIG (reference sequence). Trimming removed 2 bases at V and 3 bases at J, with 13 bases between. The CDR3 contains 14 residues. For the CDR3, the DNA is TGTGCCTGGAGTACTGGGCAGGGGTACACTGAAGCTTTCTTT. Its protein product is CAWSTGQGYTEAFF.